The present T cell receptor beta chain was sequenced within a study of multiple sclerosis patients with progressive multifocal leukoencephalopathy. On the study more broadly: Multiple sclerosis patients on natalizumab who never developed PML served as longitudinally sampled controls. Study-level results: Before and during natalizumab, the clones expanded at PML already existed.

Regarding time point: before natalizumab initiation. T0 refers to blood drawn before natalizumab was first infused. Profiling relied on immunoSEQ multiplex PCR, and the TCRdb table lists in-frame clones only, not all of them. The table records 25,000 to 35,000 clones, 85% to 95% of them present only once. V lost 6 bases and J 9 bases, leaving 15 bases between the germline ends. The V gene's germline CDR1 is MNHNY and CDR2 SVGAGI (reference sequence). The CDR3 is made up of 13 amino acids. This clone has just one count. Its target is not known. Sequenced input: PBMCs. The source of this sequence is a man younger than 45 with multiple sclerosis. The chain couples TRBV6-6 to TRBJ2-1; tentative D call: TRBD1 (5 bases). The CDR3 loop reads CASSPVGVGEQFF. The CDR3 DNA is TGTGCCAGCAGCCCTGTAGGGGTGGGTGAGCAGTTCTTC.